The TCR beta chain described here comes from a study of T-cell reconstitution after alpha-beta-depleted transplantation in children. For TCRbeta, the library was prepared with unique molecular identifiers. TCRdb fed the PCR reads into MiXCR, producing one record per CDR3 protein. Found here are about 980,000 distinct CDR3 sequences, roughly 31% of them singletons; the top ten hold about 28%. Study-level points and caveats: It was newly produced T cells that mostly accounted for T-cell counts and diversity one year after transplant. Where some patients showed high TCRbeta diversity at day 60, it came from recipient T cells and thymic progenitors that had survived. It was reported that alpha-beta T cells came from several hundred expanded graft clones (about two months after transplant).

Notes on this clonotype: Its antigen remains unknown.

Trimming took 3 bases from V and 1 from J; bases not matched to a gene: 4. The CDR3 spans 15 residues. In germline, CDR1 is SEHNR, CDR2 FQNEAQ (reference sequence). This TCR came from a boy younger than two who had a stem cell transplant for SCID, so the T cells may come from the graft donor. Sequenced here: PBMCs, mostly from graft donor cells, sampled 360 days after TCRalphabeta/CD19-depleted stem cell transplant. This rearrangement joins TRBV7-9 to TRBJ2-7, with 9 bases identical to TRBD1. CDR3 DNA sequence: TGTGCCAGCAGCTTCACAGGGGGCCTGTCCTACGAGCAGTACTTC. Amino acids: CASSFTGGLSYEQYF.